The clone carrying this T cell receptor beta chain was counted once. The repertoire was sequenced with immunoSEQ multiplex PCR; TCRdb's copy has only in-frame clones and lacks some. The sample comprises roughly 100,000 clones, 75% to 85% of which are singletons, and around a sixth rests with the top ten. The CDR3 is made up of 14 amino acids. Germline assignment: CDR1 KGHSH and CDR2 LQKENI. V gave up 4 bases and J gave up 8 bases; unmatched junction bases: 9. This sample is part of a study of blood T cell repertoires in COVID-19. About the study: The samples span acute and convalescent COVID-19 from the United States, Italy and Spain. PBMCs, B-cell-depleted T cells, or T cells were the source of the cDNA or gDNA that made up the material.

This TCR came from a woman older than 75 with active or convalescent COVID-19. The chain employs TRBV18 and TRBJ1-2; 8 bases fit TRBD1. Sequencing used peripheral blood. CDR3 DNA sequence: TGTGCCAGCTCACGAACGGGACAGGTCGAGGGCTACACCTTC. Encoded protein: CASSRTGQVEGYTF.